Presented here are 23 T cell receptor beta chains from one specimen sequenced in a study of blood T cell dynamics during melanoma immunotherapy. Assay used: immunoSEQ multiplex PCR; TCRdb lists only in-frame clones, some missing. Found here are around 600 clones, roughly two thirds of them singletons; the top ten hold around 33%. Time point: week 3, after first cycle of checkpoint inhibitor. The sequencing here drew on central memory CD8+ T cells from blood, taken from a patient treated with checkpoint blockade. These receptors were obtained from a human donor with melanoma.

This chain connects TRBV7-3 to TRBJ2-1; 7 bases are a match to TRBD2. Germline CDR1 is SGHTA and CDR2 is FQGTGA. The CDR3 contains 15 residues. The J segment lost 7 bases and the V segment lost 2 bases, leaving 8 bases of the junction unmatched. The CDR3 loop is CASSLGGLGGNEQFF. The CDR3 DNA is TGTGCCAGCAGCTTAGGTGGACTAGGAGGAAATGAGCAGTTCTTC.

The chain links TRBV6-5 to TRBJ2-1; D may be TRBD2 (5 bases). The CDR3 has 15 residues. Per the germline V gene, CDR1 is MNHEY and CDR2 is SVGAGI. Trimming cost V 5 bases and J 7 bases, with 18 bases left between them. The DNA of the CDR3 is TGTGCCAGCAGTCCTATGTGGCCAGCGGAAAATGAGCAGTTCTTC. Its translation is CASSPMWPAENEQFF.

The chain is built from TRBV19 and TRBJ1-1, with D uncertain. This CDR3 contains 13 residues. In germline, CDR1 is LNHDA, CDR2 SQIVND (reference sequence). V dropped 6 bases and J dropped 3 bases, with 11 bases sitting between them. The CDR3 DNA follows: TGTGCCAGTAGCGGGGTCAGGTACACTGAAGCTTTCTTT. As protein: CASSGVRYTEAFF.

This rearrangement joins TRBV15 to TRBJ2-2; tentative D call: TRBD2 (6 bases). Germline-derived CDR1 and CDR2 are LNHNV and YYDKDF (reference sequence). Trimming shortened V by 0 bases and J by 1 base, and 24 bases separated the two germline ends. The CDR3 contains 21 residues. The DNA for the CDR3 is TGTGCCACCAGCAGAGAAAGAACGGCCACCGGGGCGGAGGGGAACACCGGGGAGCTGTTTTTT. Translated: CATSRERTATGAEGNTGELFF.

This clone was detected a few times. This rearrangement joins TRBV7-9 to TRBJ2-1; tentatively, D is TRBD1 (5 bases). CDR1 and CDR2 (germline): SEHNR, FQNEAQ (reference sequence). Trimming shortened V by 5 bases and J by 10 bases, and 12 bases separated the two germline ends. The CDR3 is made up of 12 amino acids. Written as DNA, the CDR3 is TGTGCCAGCAGCCTCGATAACAGGGAGCAGTTCTTC. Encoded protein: CASSLDNREQFF.

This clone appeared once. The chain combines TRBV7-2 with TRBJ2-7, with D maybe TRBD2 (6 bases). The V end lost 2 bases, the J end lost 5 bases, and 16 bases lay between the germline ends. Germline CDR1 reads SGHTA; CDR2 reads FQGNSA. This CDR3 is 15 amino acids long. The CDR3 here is CASSLSFPGVDEQYF. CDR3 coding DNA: TGTGCCAGCAGCTTATCTTTCCCGGGAGTTGACGAGCAGTACTTC.

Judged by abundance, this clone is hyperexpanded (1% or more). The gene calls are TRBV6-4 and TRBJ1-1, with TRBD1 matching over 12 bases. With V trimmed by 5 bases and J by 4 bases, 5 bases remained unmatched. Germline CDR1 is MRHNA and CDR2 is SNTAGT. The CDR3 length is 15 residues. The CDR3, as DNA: TGTGCCAGCAGTTCGGGGACAGGGGGCGTCACTGAAGCTTTCTTT. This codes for CASSSGTGGVTEAFF.

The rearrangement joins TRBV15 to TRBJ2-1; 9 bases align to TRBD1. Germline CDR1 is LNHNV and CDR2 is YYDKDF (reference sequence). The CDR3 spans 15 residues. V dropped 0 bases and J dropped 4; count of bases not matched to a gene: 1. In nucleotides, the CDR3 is TGTGCCACCAGCAGAGAGACAGGGGGATACAATGAGCAGTTCTTC. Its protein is CATSRETGGYNEQFF. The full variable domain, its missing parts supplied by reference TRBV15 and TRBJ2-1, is DAMVIQNPRYQVTQFGKPVTLSCSQTLNHNVMYWYQQKSSQAPKLLFHYYDKDFNNEADTPDNFQSRRPNTSFCFLDIRSPGLGDTAMYLCATSRETGGYNEQFFGPGTRLTVL.

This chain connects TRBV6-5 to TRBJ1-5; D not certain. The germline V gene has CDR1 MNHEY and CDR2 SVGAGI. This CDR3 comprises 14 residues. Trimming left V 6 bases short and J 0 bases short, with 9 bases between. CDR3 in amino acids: CASSFDHSNQPQHF. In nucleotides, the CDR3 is TGTGCCAGCAGCTTCGATCATAGCAATCAGCCCCAGCATTTT.

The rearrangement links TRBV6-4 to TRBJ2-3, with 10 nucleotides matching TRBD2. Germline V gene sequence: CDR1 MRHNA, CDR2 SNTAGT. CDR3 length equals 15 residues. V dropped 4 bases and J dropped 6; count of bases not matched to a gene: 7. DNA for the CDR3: TGTGCCAGCAGTGTCTCTAGCGGGAGTTTGGATACGCAGTATTTT. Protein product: CASSVSSGSLDTQYF.

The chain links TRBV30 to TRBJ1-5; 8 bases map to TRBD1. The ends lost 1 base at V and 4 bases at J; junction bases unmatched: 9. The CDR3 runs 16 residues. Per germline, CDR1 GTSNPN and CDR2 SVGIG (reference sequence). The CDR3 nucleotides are TGTGCCTGGAGTGGGGGGACAGGATCGATGAATCAGCCCCAGCATTTT. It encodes CAWSGGTGSMNQPQHF.

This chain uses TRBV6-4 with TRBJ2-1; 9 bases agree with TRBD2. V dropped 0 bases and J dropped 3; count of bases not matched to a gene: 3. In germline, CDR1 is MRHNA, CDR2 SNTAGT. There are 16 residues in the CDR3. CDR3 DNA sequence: TGTGCCAGCAGTGACTCGATTAGCGGGGGCTACAATGAGCAGTTCTTC. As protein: CASSDSISGGYNEQFF.

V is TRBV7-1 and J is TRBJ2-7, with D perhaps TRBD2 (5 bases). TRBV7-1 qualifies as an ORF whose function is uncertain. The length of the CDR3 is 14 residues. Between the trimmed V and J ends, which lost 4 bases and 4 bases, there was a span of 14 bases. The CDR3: CASSLDAGGYEQYF. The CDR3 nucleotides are TGTGCCAGCAGCTTAGACGCGGGCGGGTACGAGCAGTACTTC.

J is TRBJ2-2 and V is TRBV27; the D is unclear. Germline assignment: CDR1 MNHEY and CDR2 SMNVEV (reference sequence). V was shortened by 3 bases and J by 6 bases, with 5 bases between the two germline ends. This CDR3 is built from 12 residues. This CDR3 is CASSFPPGELFF. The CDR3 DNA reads TGTGCCAGCAGTTTCCCCCCCGGGGAGCTGTTTTTT.

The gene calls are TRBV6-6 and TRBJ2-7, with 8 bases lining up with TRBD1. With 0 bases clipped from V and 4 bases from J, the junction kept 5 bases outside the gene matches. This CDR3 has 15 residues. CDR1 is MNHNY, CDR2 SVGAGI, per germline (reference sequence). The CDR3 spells CASSYSETGAYEQYF. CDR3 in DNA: TGTGCCAGCAGTTACTCGGAGACAGGGGCATACGAGCAGTACTTC.

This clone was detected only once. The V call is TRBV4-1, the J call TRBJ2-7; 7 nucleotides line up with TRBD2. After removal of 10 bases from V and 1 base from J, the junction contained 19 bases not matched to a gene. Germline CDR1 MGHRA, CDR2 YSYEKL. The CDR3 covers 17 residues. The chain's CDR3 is CATAQYSAGEISYEQYF. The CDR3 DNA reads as TGCGCCACCGCACAGTATAGTGCGGGAGAGATATCCTACGAGCAGTACTTC.

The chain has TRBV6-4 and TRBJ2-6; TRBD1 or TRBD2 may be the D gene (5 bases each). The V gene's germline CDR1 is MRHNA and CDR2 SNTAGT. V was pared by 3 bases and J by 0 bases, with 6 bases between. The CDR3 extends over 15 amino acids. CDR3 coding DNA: TGTGCCAGCAGTGAGGGGGACTCTGGGGCCAACGTCCTGACTTTC. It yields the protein CASSEGDSGANVLTF.

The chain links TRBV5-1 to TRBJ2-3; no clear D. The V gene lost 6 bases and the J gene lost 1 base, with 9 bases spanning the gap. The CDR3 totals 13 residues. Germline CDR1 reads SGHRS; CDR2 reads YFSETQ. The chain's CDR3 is CASKSRGTDTQYF. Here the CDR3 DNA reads TGCGCCAGCAAGTCTCGGGGCACAGATACGCAGTATTTT. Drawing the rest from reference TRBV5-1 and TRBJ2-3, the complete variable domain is KAGVTQTPRYLIKTRGQQVTLSCSPISGHRSVSWYQQTPGQGLQFLFEYFSETQRNKGNFPGRFSGRQFSNSRSEMNVSTLELGDSALYLCASKSRGTDTQYFGPGTRLTVL.

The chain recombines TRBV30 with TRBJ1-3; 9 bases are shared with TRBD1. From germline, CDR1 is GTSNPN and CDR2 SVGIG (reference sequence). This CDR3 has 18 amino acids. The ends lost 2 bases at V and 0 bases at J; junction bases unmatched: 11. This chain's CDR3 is CAWSPPGTGPFSGNTIYF. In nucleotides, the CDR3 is TGTGCCTGGAGTCCCCCGGGGACAGGGCCCTTCTCTGGAAACACCATATATTTT.

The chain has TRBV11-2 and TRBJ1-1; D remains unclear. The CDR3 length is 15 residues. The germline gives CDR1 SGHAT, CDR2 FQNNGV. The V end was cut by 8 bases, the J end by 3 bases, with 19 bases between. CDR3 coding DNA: TGTGCCAGCTCGTTCAGGCTGGGGTCAGACACTGAAGCTTTCTTT. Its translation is CASSFRLGSDTEAFF.

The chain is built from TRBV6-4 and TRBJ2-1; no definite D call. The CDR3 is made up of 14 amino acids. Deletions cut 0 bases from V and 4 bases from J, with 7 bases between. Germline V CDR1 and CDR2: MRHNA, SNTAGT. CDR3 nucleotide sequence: TGTGCCAGCAGTGACTCAGCCAATTACAATGAGCAGTTCTTC. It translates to CASSDSANYNEQFF.

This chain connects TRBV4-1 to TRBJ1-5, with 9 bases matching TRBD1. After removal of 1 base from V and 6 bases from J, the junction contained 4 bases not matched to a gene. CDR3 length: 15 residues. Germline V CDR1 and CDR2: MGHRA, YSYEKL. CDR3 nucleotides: TGCGCCAGCAGCCAAGGGGGACAGGGTGTTCAGCCCCAGCATTTT. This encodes CASSQGGQGVQPQHF.

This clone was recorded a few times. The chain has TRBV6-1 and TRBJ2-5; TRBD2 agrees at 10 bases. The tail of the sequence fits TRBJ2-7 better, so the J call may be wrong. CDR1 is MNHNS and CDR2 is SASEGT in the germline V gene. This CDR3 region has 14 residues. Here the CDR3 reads CASTQTSGPNEQYF. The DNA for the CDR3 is TGTGCCAGCACCCAGACTAGCGGGCCAAACGAGCAGTACTTC.